This record looks at one T cell receptor beta chain sequence and its context. The germline CDR1 and CDR2 sequences are SGHRS and YFSETQ. The ends were cut back, 0 bases at V and 3 bases at J, with 13 bases in the middle. The CDR3 has 16 residues. Here immunoSEQ multiplex PCR was the method, and the copy in TCRdb shows in-frame clones only, minus some. The profile shows 75,000 to 95,000 clones, under 95% of them singletons. The data were obtained in a study of T cell changes during pregnancy in multiple sclerosis. Sequencing used peripheral blood, obtained before pregnancy. This chain connects TRBV5-1 to TRBJ2-4, with D possibly matching TRBD2 (6 bases). This sequence originates from a female donor with multiple sclerosis, enrolled in a pregnancy study. The chain's CDR3 is CASSLAGRLGKNIQYF. CDR3 bases: TGCGCCAGCAGCTTGGCCGGGAGACTAGGCAAAAACATTCAGTACTTC. The full variable domain, rest sourced from reference TRBV5-1 and TRBJ2-4, is KAGVTQTPRYLIKTRGQQVTLSCSPISGHRSVSWYQQTPGQGLQFLFEYFSETQRNKGNFPGRFSGRQFSNSRSEMNVSTLELGDSALYLCASSLAGRLGKNIQYFGAGTRLSVL.